Listed below are T cell receptor beta chains from one sample, sequenced in a study of cytomegalovirus exposure and HLA in healthy donors. Using immunoSEQ multiplex PCR, the repertoire was profiled, and TCRdb retains in-frame clones only, with some absent. The sample shows 150,000 to 200,000 clones, over 80% of them seen only once. The specimen was PBMCs. All receptors derive from a woman in her fifties or sixties in good health and CMV-seropositive. CDR3s include the opening cysteine and the closing phenylalanine or tryptophan. The D gene is left open where the match is weak. Clone size is given for some rows only: seen once, a few or many times, or a class if the clone is expanded.

D: NA; J: TRBJ1-2; V: TRBV6-5; size: NA; CDR3: CASSRMGGRNGYTF; DNA: TGTGCCAGCAGTCGGATGGGGGGGAGGAATGGCTACACCTTC
D: TRBD2; J: TRBJ2-5; V: TRBV5-5; size: NA; CDR3: CASTLGQRLAGGETQYF; DNA: TGTGCCAGCACCCTAGGGCAGAGACTAGCGGGGGGAGAGACCCAGTACTTC
D: NA; J: TRBJ2-1; V: TRBV7-2; size: NA; CDR3: CASSADSSDNEQFF; DNA: TGTGCCAGCAGCGCGGACAGCTCGGATAATGAGCAGTTCTTC
D: NA; J: TRBJ1-1; V: TRBV7-9; size: NA; CDR3: CASSPGQGAFF; DNA: TGTGCCAGCAGCCCGGGACAAGGAGCTTTCTTT
D: TRBD2; J: TRBJ2-1; V: TRBV4-1; size: NA; CDR3: CASSPRLAGDNEQFF; DNA: TGCGCCAGCAGCCCACGACTAGCGGGAGATAATGAGCAGTTCTTC
D: NA; J: TRBJ2-3; V: TRBV15; size: NA; CDR3: CATSRDARANTDTQYF; DNA: TGTGCCACCAGCAGAGATGCGAGGGCCAACACAGATACGCAGTATTTT
D: TRBD1; J: TRBJ1-1; V: TRBV10-3; size: once; CDR3: CAIRADRGNTEAFF; DNA: TGTGCCATCAGGGCGGACAGGGGAAACACTGAAGCTTTCTTT
D: TRBD2; J: TRBJ2-7; V: TRBV7-9; size: NA; CDR3: CSSSLEIIGGTAYEQYF; DNA: TGTTCCAGCAGCTTAGAAATTATCGGGGGGACCGCCTACGAGCAGTACTTC
D: NA; J: TRBJ1-2; V: TRBV18; size: NA; CDR3: CASSPPSRGGYTF; DNA: TGTGCCAGCTCACCACCGAGCAGGGGCGGCTACACCTTC
D: NA; J: TRBJ2-3; V: TRBV6-5; size: once; CDR3: CASRSSGLGTDTQYF; DNA: TGTGCCAGCCGGAGCAGCGGTCTTGGCACAGATACGCAGTATTTT
D: NA; J: TRBJ2-5; V: TRBV21-1; size: NA; CDR3: CASSARLAGRETQYF; DNA: TGTGCCAGCAGCGCCCGACTAGCGGGGCGGGAGACCCAGTACTTC
D: NA; J: TRBJ2-7; V: TRBV6-1; size: NA; CDR3: CASTPPGQPTYEQYF; DNA: TGTGCCAGCACCCCTCCCGGACAGCCTACCTACGAGCAGTACTTC
D: TRBD2; J: TRBJ2-1; V: TRBV10-3; size: NA; CDR3: CAISDPSSGRLHNEQFF; DNA: TGTGCCATCAGTGACCCATCTAGCGGGAGGCTCCACAATGAGCAGTTCTTC
D: NA; J: TRBJ2-1; V: TRBV29-1; size: NA; CDR3: CSVDRTYNEQFF; DNA: TGCAGCGTTGACAGGACCTACAATGAGCAGTTCTTC
D: TRBD2; J: TRBJ2-1; V: TRBV6-5; size: NA; CDR3: CASTPGRTRGSEQFF; DNA: TGTGCCAGCACCCCGGGACGCACCCGCGGGAGTGAGCAGTTCTTC
D: NA; J: TRBJ1-3; V: TRBV6-1; size: NA; CDR3: CASPGVGEGNTIYF; DNA: TGTGCCAGCCCAGGTGTGGGAGAAGGAAACACCATATATTTT
D: TRBD2; J: TRBJ2-3; V: TRBV11-3; size: NA; CDR3: CASSLEGLAGVTDTQYF; DNA: TGTGCCAGCAGCTTAGAGGGTCTAGCGGGAGTCACAGATACGCAGTATTTT
D: TRBD2; J: TRBJ2-7; V: TRBV6-5; size: NA; CDR3: CASSYQRDLSYEQYF; DNA: TGTGCCAGCAGTTACCAGCGGGACCTCTCCTACGAGCAGTACTTC
D: NA; J: TRBJ2-5; V: TRBV5-1; size: once; CDR3: CASSFPGETQYF; DNA: TGCGCCAGCAGCTTTCCGGGAGAGACCCAGTACTTC
D: TRBD1; J: TRBJ1-1; V: TRBV19; size: once; CDR3: CASSPGGRGRPEAFF; DNA: TGTGCCAGTAGCCCGGGTGGCAGGGGGCGCCCTGAAGCTTTCTTT
D: TRBD2; J: TRBJ2-1; V: TRBV7-9; size: once; CDR3: CASSFKGGNGEQFF; DNA: TGTGCCAGCAGCTTCAAGGGAGGGAACGGGGAGCAGTTCTTC
D: NA; J: TRBJ2-7; V: TRBV19; size: NA; CDR3: CASSSRVGSYEQYF; DNA: TGTGCCAGTAGTAGCCGAGTTGGCTCCTACGAGCAGTACTTC
D: NA; J: TRBJ2-3; V: TRBV5-1; size: NA; CDR3: CASSSAGGPDTQYF; DNA: TGCGCCAGCAGCTCGGCAGGGGGGCCAGATACGCAGTATTTT
D: NA; J: TRBJ2-3; V: TRBV7-3; size: NA; CDR3: CASSFGLSSIWDTQYF; DNA: TGTGCCAGCAGCTTTGGACTAAGTTCTATATGGGATACGCAGTATTTT
D: TRBD1; J: TRBJ1-6; V: TRBV27; size: NA; CDR3: CASSPQGQYNSPLHF; DNA: TGTGCCAGCAGTCCCCAGGGACAGTATAATTCACCCCTCCACTTT
D: NA; J: TRBJ1-4; V: TRBV4-1; size: NA; CDR3: CASSLEGMGNEKLFF; DNA: TGCGCCAGCAGCCTGGAGGGGATGGGTAATGAAAAACTGTTTTTT
D: NA; J: TRBJ1-1; V: TRBV30; size: NA; CDR3: CAWGPVEGRRRGEAFF; DNA: TGTGCCTGGGGGCCGGTGGAGGGGAGACGAAGAGGTGAAGCTTTCTTT
D: NA; J: TRBJ1-5; V: TRBV7-8; size: NA; CDR3: CASSPGTIYSNQPQHF; DNA: TGTGCCAGCAGCCCGGGGACAATTTATAGCAATCAGCCCCAGCATTTT
D: TRBD1; J: TRBJ1-4; V: TRBV9; size: few; CDR3: CASSGSRDSRNEKLFF; DNA: TGTGCCAGCAGCGGAAGCCGGGACAGTAGAAATGAAAAACTGTTTTTT
D: NA; J: TRBJ2-5; V: TRBV7-2; size: NA; CDR3: CASSQEGAAKETQYF; DNA: TGTGCCAGCAGCCAGGAGGGAGCCGCTAAAGAGACCCAGTACTTC
D: TRBD1; J: TRBJ1-3; V: TRBV7-9; size: NA; CDR3: CAAGTGNVNTIYF; DNA: TGTGCCGCCGGGACAGGGAACGTAAACACCATATATTTT
D: NA; J: TRBJ1-1; V: TRBV5-5; size: NA; CDR3: CASSRTDTEAFF; DNA: TGTGCCAGCAGCCGGACAGACACTGAAGCTTTCTTT
D: NA; J: TRBJ2-5; V: TRBV28; size: few; CDR3: CASIAQGGVGQETQYF; DNA: TGTGCCAGCATCGCACAGGGTGGGGTCGGTCAAGAGACCCAGTACTTC
D: NA; J: TRBJ2-2; V: TRBV7-2; size: NA; CDR3: CASSSEAGELFF; DNA: TGTGCCAGCAGCTCCGAGGCCGGGGAGCTGTTTTTT
D: TRBD1; J: TRBJ2-7; V: TRBV10-1; size: once; CDR3: CASSERDRRYEQYF; DNA: TGCGCCAGCAGTGAACGGGACAGACGATACGAGCAGTACTTC
D: TRBD1; J: TRBJ2-1; V: TRBV7-2; size: NA; CDR3: CASDRGRRNEQFF; DNA: TGTGCCAGCGACAGGGGGCGTCGAAATGAGCAGTTCTTC
D: NA; J: TRBJ1-1; V: TRBV19; size: few; CDR3: CASSPDSFTEAFF; DNA: TGTGCCAGTAGTCCCGACAGCTTCACTGAAGCTTTCTTT
D: NA; J: TRBJ2-3; V: TRBV21-1; size: NA; CDR3: CASSKQKSGQGTDTQYF; DNA: TGTGCCAGCAGCAAACAAAAATCAGGACAGGGGACAGATACGCAGTATTTT
D: TRBD1; J: TRBJ1-2; V: TRBV14; size: NA; CDR3: CASSARQGAYGYTF; DNA: TGTGCCAGCAGCGCACGACAGGGGGCCTATGGCTACACCTTC
D: NA; J: TRBJ2-7; V: TRBV5-5; size: NA; CDR3: CASSLGTAEQYF; DNA: TGTGCCAGCAGCTTGGGGACAGCCGAGCAGTACTTC
D: NA; J: TRBJ2-7; V: TRBV2; size: NA; CDR3: CASKATATAYEQYF; DNA: TGTGCCAGCAAAGCGACAGCCACCGCTTACGAGCAGTACTTC
D: NA; J: TRBJ2-1; V: TRBV4-1; size: NA; CDR3: CASSLGLDNEQFF; DNA: TGCGCCAGCAGCCTTGGGCTCGACAATGAGCAGTTCTTC